This record covers a single TCR beta chain. The antigen remains undetermined. The source of the sample is a study of T cell repertoires in cytomegalovirus infection. Across the study: The authors used CMV epitopes that were HLA-C-restricted (recently identified) and HLA-B-restricted (well studied). Both a matching HLA type and CMV infection were indicated by public TCR beta signatures. General study points: HLA-C-restricted CMV-specific TCR beta clonotypes were dominant in the ex vivo response.

Trimming removed 7 bases at V and 0 bases at J, with 11 bases between. The length of the CDR3 is 14 residues. Via MiXCR, TCRdb re-called the reads, giving one row per CDR3 protein. The sample contains 110,000 or so distinct CDR3 sequences, under 35% of which appear only once. The chain has TRBV12-3 or TRBV12-4 and TRBJ2-3; D remains ambiguous. The source material was CD8+ T cells from cultured PBMCs, sampled from culture after CMV antigen stimulation. The receptor was isolated from a human donor in good health (CMV status not recorded). Some clones in this sample may be carry-over from other donors' samples. The DNA for the CDR3 is TGTGCCAGCACCCGGAAGGGTAGCACAGATACGCAGTATTTT. It yields the protein CASTRKGSTDTQYF.